This T cell receptor beta chain was documented in a study of graft-versus-host responses after intestinal transplantation. Study-wide context: Each recipient received a multivisceral, liver-intestinal, or isolated intestinal graft. General study results and limits: GvH clones surfaced in recipient marrow, some emerging earlier in ileum or blood.

Trimming stripped 2 bases from V and 8 bases from J, with 13 bases between. Germline V gene sequence: CDR1 MNHNS, CDR2 SASEGT. CDR3 size: 14 residues. Sequencing was performed with immunoSEQ multiplex PCR; in TCRdb, only in-frame clones are kept and a portion is missing. The top ten clones hold 0.095% to 0.15% of a sample with over 100,000 clones, roughly 93% of them seen once. A note on this clone: Antigen unknown.

This TCR came from a human donor who received an intestinal transplant. This sequence joins TRBV6-1 and TRBJ2-4; perhaps TRBD2 as D (5 bases). The material was unstimulated CD4+ T cells sorted from spleen or lymph node cells, obtained before intestinal transplant. The CDR3 here is CASSESGGGDIQYF. CDR3 DNA: TGTGCCAGCAGTGAATCGGGTGGAGGAGACATTCAGTACTTC.